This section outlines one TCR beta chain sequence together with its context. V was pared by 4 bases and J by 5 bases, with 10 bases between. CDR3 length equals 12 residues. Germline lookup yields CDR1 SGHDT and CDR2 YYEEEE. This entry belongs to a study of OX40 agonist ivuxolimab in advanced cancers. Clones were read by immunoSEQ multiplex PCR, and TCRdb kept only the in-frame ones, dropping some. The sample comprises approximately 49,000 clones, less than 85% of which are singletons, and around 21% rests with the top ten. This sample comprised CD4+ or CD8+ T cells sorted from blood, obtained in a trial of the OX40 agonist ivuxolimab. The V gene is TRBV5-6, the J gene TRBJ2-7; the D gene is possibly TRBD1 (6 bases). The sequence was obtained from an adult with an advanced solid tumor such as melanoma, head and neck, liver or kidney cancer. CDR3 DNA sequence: TGTGCCAGCAGCATAGGGACAAACGAGCAGTACGTC. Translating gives CASSIGTNEQYV.